The 12 T cell receptor beta chains below all came from one sample that was sequenced in a study of T cell responses to AZD1222 COVID-19 vaccine. Data came from immunoSEQ multiplex PCR; TCRdb stores just in-frame clones and leaves some out. The sample yields approximately 180,000 clones, about 88% seen once. This specimen was peripheral blood, taken 28 days after the second AZD1222 dose. The receptors come from an adult who received the AZD1222 COVID-19 vaccine.

This clone has only a few counts. The chain links TRBV18 to TRBJ2-7; TRBD2 matches at 10 bases. CDR3 size: 14 residues. The germline CDR1 and CDR2 sequences are KGHSH and LQKENI. Trimming cost V 6 bases and J 3 bases; bases outside gene matches: 5. CDR3 bases: TGTGCCAGCTCCGGGGCTAGCGGGAGCTACGAGCAGTACTTC. Residues: CASSGASGSYEQYF. Looking up the rest from reference TRBV18 and TRBJ2-7 gives the full variable domain: NAGVMQNPRHLVRRRGQEARLRCSPMKGHSHVYWYRQLPEEGLKFMVYLQKENIIDESGMPKERFSAEFPKEGPSILRIQQVVRGDSAAYFCASSGASGSYEQYFGPGTRLTVT.

V gene TRBV6-1 combines with J gene TRBJ1-3; the match to TRBD1 covers 8 bases. V gave up 0 bases and J gave up 4 bases; unmatched junction bases: 2. The V gene's germline CDR1 is MNHNS and CDR2 SASEGT. The CDR3 has 15 amino acids. As DNA, the CDR3 is TGTGCCAGCAGTGAAGCTGGACAGGGAGGAAACACCATATATTTT. Amino acid sequence: CASSEAGQGGNTIYF.

V is TRBV29-1 and J is TRBJ2-3; the match to TRBD1 covers 7 bases. The CDR3 is 17 residues long. J gave up 0 bases and V 0 bases, and 9 bases lay outside the gene matches. Germline CDR1 reads SQVTM; CDR2 reads ANQGSEA. CDR3 nucleotides: TGCAGCGTTGAAGACCCTAGGGGACAGACTAGCACAGATACGCAGTATTTT. Translating it yields CSVEDPRGQTSTDTQYF.

The chain recombines TRBV7-2 with TRBJ2-5, with 8 bases identical to TRBD1. Germline V gives CDR1 SGHTA, CDR2 FQGNSA. Trimming removed 5 bases from V and 3 bases from J; junction bases left unmatched: 2. The CDR3 covers 13 residues. For the CDR3, the DNA is TGTGCCAGCAGCCGGGGACAGGAAGAGACCCAGTACTTC. It encodes CASSRGQEETQYF.

The sample holds one count of this clone. The V gene is TRBV10-3, the J gene TRBJ2-5, with D perhaps TRBD1 or TRBD2 (5 bases each). Trimming cost V 0 bases and J 5 bases, with 13 bases left between them. The CDR3 totals 15 residues. Germline CDR1 ENHRY, CDR2 SYGVKD. CDR3 residues: CAISESGASSETQYF. As DNA, the CDR3 is TGTGCCATCAGTGAGTCAGGGGCTAGCTCGGAGACCCAGTACTTC.

J is TRBJ2-7 and V is TRBV6-2 or TRBV6-3, with D possibly being TRBD2 (5 bases). Germline V gene data show CDR1 as MNHEY and CDR2 as SVGEGT. This CDR3 is built from 14 residues. V lost 0 bases to trimming and J lost 4 bases, with 10 bases between them. CDR3: CASSYSDRGYEQYF. Here the CDR3 DNA reads TGTGCCAGCAGTTACTCCGACCGGGGATACGAGCAGTACTTC.

The DNA for the CDR3 is TGTGCCAGCAGCTTAGAGTTAGCGGGTTTAGGCTCCTACGAGCAGTACTTC. Its protein product is CASSLELAGLGSYEQYF. The J gene is TRBJ2-7, the V gene TRBV7-8; 7 bases are shared with TRBD2. The trim removed 1 base at V and 0 bases at J, leaving 9 bases unmatched. Germline V gene lookup returns CDR1 SGHVS and CDR2 FQNEAQ. The CDR3 sequence is 17 residues long.

This chain links TRBV6-5 with TRBJ2-3; D is ambiguous. Germline CDR1 is MNHEY and CDR2 is SVGAGI. This CDR3 is 16 amino acids long. V shed 4 bases and J shed 1 base, with 15 bases lying between them. The CDR3 is CASSSLARKGTDTQYF. The CDR3 DNA reads TGTGCCAGCAGTTCCCTGGCGAGGAAGGGCACAGATACGCAGTATTTT.

The chain joins TRBV5-4 to TRBJ2-5, with a tentative D call TRBD2 (5 bases). V was shortened by 0 bases and J by 0 bases, with 9 bases between the two germline ends. Germline CDR1 reads SGHNT; CDR2 reads YYREEE (reference sequence). The CDR3 is 15 amino acids. CDR3 coding DNA: TGTGCCAGCAGCTTGGGGACTCAGTACCAAGAGACCCAGTACTTC. This encodes CASSLGTQYQETQYF.

This sequence joins TRBV6-4 and TRBJ2-1; 8 positions agree with TRBD2. The length of the CDR3 is 16 residues. Germline V gene lookup returns CDR1 MRHNA and CDR2 SNTAGT. J lost 6 bases, V lost 4 bases, and 11 bases had no gene match. The CDR3 DNA reads as TGTGCCAGCAGTGGGCCTGGGATAGCGGGGACCAATGAGCAGTTCTTC. Translation: CASSGPGIAGTNEQFF.

The chain uses TRBV4-2 and TRBJ1-1; 8 bases agree with TRBD1. The CDR3 has 17 residues. Germline values: CDR1 LGHNA, CDR2 YNFKEQ. Trimming removed 0 bases from V and 1 base from J; junction bases left unmatched: 7. The CDR3, as DNA: TGTGCCAGCAGCCAAGATTGGGCAGGGGGCGGGAACACTGAAGCTTTCTTT. This sequence encodes CASSQDWAGGGNTEAFF.

The chain links TRBV5-6 to TRBJ2-7, with 11 bases aligning to TRBD1. Germline lookup yields CDR1 SGHDT and CDR2 YYEEEE. After removal of 2 bases from V and 7 bases from J, the junction contained 5 bases not matched to a gene. The CDR3 extends over 14 amino acids. CDR3 amino acids: CASSFGQGAREQYF. CDR3 coding DNA: TGTGCCAGCAGCTTCGGACAGGGGGCAAGGGAGCAGTACTTC. Variable domain in full (rest from reference TRBV5-6 and TRBJ2-7): DAGVTQSPTHLIKTRGQQVTLRCSPKSGHDTVSWYQQALGQGPQFIFQYYEEEERQRGNFPDRFSGHQFPNYSSELNVNALLLGDSALYLCASSFGQGAREQYFGPGTRLTVT.